This TCR beta chain was recovered during a study of blood T cell repertoires in COVID-19. Across the study: Material from acute and convalescent COVID-19 was sourced from the United States, Italy and Spain. PBMCs, B-cell-depleted T cells, or T cells were the source of the cDNA or gDNA that made up the material.

Study processing details: Amplifying reference gene primers gave estimates of nucleated cell counts. Clones were sequenced by immunoSEQ multiplex PCR, and TCRdb holds only the in-frame ones, with some missing. V, J and clone size are those of that table, while D and trimming were read from the DNA. Among about 220,000 clones listed, 80% were seen once. The receptor was isolated from a woman aged 70-85 years with acute or convalescent COVID-19. The sequenced sample consisted of peripheral blood.

The CDR3 is CASSPRGPYEQYF. For the CDR3, the DNA is TGTGCCAGCAGTCCACGTGGGCCCTACGAGCAGTACTTC. The chain links TRBV6-5 to TRBJ2-7; D is uncertain. CDR1 and CDR2 (germline): MNHEY, SVGAGI. The ends were cut back, 5 bases at V and 2 bases at J, with 10 bases in the middle. The CDR3 has 13 amino acids.